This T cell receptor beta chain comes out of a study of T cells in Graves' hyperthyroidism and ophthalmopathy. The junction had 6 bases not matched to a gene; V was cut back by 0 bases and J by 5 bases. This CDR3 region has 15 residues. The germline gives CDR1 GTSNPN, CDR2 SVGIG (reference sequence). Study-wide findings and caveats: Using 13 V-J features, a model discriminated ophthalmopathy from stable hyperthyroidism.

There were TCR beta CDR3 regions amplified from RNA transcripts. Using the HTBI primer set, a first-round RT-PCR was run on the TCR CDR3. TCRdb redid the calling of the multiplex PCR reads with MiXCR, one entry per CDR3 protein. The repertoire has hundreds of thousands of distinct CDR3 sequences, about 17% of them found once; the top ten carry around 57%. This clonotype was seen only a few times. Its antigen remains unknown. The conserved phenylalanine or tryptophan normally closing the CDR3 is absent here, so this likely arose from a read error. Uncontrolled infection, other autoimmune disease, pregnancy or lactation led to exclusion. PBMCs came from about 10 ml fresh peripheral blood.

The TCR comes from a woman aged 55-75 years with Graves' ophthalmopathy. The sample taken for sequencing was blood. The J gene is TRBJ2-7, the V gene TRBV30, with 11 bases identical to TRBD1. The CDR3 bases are TGTGCCTGGAGTGTTCGGACAGGGGGCAGGGACGAGCAGTACCTC. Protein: CAWSVRTGGRDEQYL.